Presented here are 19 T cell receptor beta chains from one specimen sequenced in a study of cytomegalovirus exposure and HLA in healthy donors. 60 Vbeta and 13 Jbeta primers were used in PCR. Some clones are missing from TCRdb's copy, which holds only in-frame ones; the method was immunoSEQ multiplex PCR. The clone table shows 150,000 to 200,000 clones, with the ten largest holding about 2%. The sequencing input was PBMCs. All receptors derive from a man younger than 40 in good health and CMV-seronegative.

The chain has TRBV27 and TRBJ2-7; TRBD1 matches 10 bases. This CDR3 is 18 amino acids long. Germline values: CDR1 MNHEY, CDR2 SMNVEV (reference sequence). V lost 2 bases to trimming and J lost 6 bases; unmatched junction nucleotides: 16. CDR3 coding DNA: TGTGCCAGCAGTTTAATAGTAGGGAGTCGGGACAGGGGAGGCGAGCAGTACTTC. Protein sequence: CASSLIVGSRDRGGEQYF.

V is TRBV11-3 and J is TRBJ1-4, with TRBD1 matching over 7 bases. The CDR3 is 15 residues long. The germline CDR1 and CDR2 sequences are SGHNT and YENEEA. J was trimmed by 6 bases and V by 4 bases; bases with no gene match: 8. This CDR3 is CASSSSGQLDEKLFF. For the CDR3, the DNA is TGTGCCAGCAGCTCCTCGGGACAGTTAGATGAAAAACTGTTTTTT. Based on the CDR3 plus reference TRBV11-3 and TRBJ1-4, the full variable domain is EAGVVQSPRYKIIEKKQPVAFWCNPISGHNTLYWYLQNLGQGPELLIRYENEEAVDDSQLPKDRFSAERLKGVDSTLKIQPAELGDSAVYLCASSSSGQLDEKLFFGSGTQLSVL.

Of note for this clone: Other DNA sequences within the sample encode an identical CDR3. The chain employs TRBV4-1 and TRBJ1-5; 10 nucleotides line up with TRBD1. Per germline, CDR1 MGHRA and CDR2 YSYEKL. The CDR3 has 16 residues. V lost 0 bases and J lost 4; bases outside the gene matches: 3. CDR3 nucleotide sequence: TGCGCCAGCAGCCAAGACCGGGACAGGGGTAATCAGCCCCAGCATTTT. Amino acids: CASSQDRDRGNQPQHF.

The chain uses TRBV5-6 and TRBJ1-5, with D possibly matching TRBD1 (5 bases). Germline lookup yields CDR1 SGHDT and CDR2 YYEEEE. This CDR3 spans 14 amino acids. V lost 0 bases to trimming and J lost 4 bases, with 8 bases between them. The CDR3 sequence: CASSLVGGNQPQHF. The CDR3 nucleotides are TGTGCCAGCAGCTTGGTTGGGGGGAATCAGCCCCAGCATTTT.

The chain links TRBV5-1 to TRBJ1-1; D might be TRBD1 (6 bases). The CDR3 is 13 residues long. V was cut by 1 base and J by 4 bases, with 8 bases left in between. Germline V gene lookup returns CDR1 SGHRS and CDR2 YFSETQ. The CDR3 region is CASSLRGSTEAFF. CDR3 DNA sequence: TGCGCCAGCAGCTTGAGGGGGAGCACTGAAGCTTTCTTT.

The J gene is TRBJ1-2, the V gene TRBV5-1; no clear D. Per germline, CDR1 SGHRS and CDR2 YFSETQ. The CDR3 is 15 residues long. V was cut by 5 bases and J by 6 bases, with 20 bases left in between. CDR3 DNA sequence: TGCGCCAGCAGTCATGGGGAGCGGCTCCTAGATGGCTACACCTTC. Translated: CASSHGERLLDGYTF.

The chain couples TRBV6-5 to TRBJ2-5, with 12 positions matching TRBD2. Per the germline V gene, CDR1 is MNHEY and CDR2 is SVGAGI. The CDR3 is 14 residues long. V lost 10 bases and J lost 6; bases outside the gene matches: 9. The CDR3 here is CATLTSGSAKTQYF. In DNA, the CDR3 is TGTGCCACCCTGACTAGCGGGAGTGCAAAGACCCAGTACTTC.

CDR3 region: CASSLQGAGELFF. As DNA, the CDR3 is TGTGCCAGCAGCCTACAGGGGGCCGGGGAGCTGTTTTTT. The chain has TRBV5-6 and TRBJ2-2, with 8 bases fitting TRBD1. Unmatched junction bases numbered 2, after V lost 4 bases and J lost 6 bases. The CDR3 length is 13 residues. From germline, CDR1 is SGHDT and CDR2 YYEEEE. The full variable domain, in which reference TRBV5-6 and TRBJ2-2 provide the parts outside the CDR3, is DAGVTQSPTHLIKTRGQQVTLRCSPKSGHDTVSWYQQALGQGPQFIFQYYEEEERQRGNFPDRFSGHQFPNYSSELNVNALLLGDSALYLCASSLQGAGELFFGEGSRLTVL.

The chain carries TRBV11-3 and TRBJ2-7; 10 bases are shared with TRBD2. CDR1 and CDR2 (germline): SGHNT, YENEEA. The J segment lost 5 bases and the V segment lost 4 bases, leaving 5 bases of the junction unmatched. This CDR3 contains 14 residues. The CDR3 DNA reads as TGTGCCAGCAGCTGGACTAGCGGAGTCGACGAGCAGTACTTC. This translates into CASSWTSGVDEQYF.

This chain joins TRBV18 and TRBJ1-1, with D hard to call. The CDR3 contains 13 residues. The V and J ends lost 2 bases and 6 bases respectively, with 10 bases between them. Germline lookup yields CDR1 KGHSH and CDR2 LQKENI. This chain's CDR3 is CASSPIKRAEAFF. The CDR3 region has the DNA TGTGCCAGCTCACCAATCAAGAGGGCTGAAGCTTTCTTT. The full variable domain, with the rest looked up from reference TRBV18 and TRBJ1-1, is NAGVMQNPRHLVRRRGQEARLRCSPMKGHSHVYWYRQLPEEGLKFMVYLQKENIIDESGMPKERFSAEFPKEGPSILRIQQVVRGDSAAYFCASSPIKRAEAFFGQGTRLTVV.

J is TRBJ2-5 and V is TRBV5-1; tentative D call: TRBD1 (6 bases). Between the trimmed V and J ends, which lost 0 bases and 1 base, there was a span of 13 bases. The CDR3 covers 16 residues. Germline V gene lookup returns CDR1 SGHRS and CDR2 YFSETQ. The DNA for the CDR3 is TGCGCCAGCAGCTTGGTTAGGGTGGGGGCCCAAGAGACCCAGTACTTC. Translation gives CASSLVRVGAQETQYF.

The CDR3 protein is CASSLESPLFYNEQFF. The CDR3 DNA reads as TGTGCCAGCAGCTTAGAAAGCCCCCTCTTCTACAATGAGCAGTTCTTC. V gene TRBV11-3 combines with J gene TRBJ2-1; no firm D call. The germline V gene has CDR1 SGHNT and CDR2 YENEEA. With 0 bases removed from V and 3 bases from J, the gap between germline ends came to 12 bases. There are 16 residues in the CDR3.

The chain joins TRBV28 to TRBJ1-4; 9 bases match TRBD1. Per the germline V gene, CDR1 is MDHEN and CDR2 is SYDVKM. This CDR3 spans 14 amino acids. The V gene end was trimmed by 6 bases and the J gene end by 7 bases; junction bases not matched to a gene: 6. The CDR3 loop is CASRPRDRVEKLFF. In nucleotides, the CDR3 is TGTGCCAGCAGACCCCGGGACAGGGTTGAAAAACTGTTTTTT.

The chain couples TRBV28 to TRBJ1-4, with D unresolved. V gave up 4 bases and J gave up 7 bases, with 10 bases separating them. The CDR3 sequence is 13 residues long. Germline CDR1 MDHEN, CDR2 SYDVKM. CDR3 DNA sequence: TGTGCCAGCAGTTCTTATCCCGGTGAAAAACTGTTTTTT. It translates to CASSSYPGEKLFF.

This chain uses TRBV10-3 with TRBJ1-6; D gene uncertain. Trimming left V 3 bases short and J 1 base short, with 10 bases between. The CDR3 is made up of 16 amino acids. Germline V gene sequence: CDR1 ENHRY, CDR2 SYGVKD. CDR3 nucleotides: TGTGCCATCAGTGACTCGGGTGGATCCTATAATTCACCCCTCCACTTT. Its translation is CAISDSGGSYNSPLHF.

The CDR3 DNA reads as TGCGCCAGCAGGACAGCGCTTCTCTACGAGCAGTACTTC. This gives the protein CASRTALLYEQYF. J is TRBJ2-7 and V is TRBV5-1; D is possibly TRBD1 (5 bases). The length of the CDR3 is 13 residues. Trimming took 5 bases from V and 3 from J, leaving 12 bases between them. Per germline, CDR1 SGHRS and CDR2 YFSETQ.

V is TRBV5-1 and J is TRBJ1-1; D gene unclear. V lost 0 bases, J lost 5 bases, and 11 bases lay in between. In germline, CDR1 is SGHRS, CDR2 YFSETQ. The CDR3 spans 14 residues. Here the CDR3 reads CASSLGATTTEAFF. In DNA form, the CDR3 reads TGCGCCAGCAGCTTGGGGGCAACCACGACTGAAGCTTTCTTT.

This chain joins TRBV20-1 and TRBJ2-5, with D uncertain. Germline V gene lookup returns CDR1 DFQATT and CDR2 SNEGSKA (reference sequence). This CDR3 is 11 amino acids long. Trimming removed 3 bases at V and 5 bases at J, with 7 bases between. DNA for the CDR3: TGCAGTGCTAGCGGTGTGGAGACCCAGTACTTC. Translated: CSASGVETQYF.

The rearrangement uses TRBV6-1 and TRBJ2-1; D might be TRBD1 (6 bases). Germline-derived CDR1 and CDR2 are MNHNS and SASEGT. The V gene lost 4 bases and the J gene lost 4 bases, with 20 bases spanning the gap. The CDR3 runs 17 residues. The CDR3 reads CASSAQGVGDTYNEQFF. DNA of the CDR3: TGTGCCAGCAGTGCCCAAGGGGTGGGGGACACGTACAATGAGCAGTTCTTC.